A single sample gave rise to the 26 T cell receptor beta chains below, sequenced in a study of Graves' ophthalmopathy and Graves' hyperthyroidism. For repertoire sequencing, the TCR beta CDR3 regions were amplified from RNA transcripts. HTBI primers were used in a first-round RT-PCR, which preceded a second-round multiplex PCR. Each CDR3 protein gets one entry after TCRdb re-called the multiplex PCR reads with MiXCR. The sample lists roughly 420,000 distinct CDR3 sequences, approximately 21% occurring once. The sequenced sample was peripheral blood. Receptors originate from a woman younger than 35 with stable Graves' hyperthyroidism.

This clonotype has ten or more counts. The rearrangement joins TRBV27 to TRBJ2-2; 7 nucleotides match TRBD1. The germline V gene has CDR1 MNHEY and CDR2 SMNVEV (reference sequence). The CDR3 has 14 residues. The V gene end was trimmed by 3 bases and the J gene end by 4 bases; junction bases not matched to a gene: 2. CDR3 region: CASSLGQFTGELFF. The DNA of the CDR3 is TGTGCCAGCAGTTTGGGACAGTTCACCGGGGAGCTGTTTTTT.

There are many counts of this clonotype. The chain uses TRBV12-3 or TRBV12-4 and TRBJ1-2; 12 nucleotides agree with TRBD1. The CDR3 extends over 16 amino acids. With V trimmed by 2 bases and J by 7 bases, 8 bases remained unmatched. The CDR3 spells CASSLRGQGAFGGYTF. The CDR3 coding sequence is TGTGCCAGCAGTTTAAGGGGACAGGGGGCGTTCGGTGGCTACACCTTC.

This clonotype occurred many times. The chain couples TRBV10-3 to TRBJ2-7; D unresolved. The germline V gene encodes CDR1 ENHRY and CDR2 SYGVKD. This CDR3 is built from 14 residues. Trimming removed 2 bases from V and 0 bases from J, with 8 bases in between. The CDR3 DNA follows: TGTGCCATCAGTGAGGAGGAGAGCTCCTACGAGCAGTACTTC. This gives the protein CAISEEESSYEQYF.

This clonotype was observed at least ten times. A read error may produce the germline difference seen at one junction end. The rearrangement joins TRBV11-2 to TRBJ1-5; possible D gene TRBD1, 5 bases. Germline V gives CDR1 SGHAT, CDR2 FQNNGV. The CDR3 is 13 amino acids. CDR3 DNA: TGTGCCAGCAGCGTAGACAGAGATCAGCCCCAGCATTTT. As protein: CASSVDRDQPQHF.

This clonotype occurred many times. V usage is TRBV11-2 and J usage is TRBJ2-2; TRBD2 aligns across 9 bases. Germline trimming cut 4 bases from V and 5 bases from J; bases unmatched to any gene: 8. In germline, CDR1 is SGHAT, CDR2 FQNNGV. CDR3 size: 16 residues. This CDR3 is CASSSSGLAQTGELFF. The CDR3 DNA reads as TGTGCCAGCAGCTCATCGGGACTAGCACAAACCGGGGAGCTGTTTTTT.

This clonotype was seen many times. The chain uses TRBV9 and TRBJ1-1, with a weak D call TRBD1 (6 bases). Per germline, CDR1 SGDLS and CDR2 YYNGEE. The CDR3 is made up of 17 amino acids. V dropped 0 bases and J dropped 3 bases, with 18 bases sitting between them. CDR3 in amino acids: CASSVVGGGTLDTEAFF. DNA of the CDR3: TGTGCCAGCAGCGTAGTGGGGGGCGGGACACTGGACACTGAAGCTTTCTTT.

Many counts were recorded for this clonotype. Written as DNA, the CDR3 is TGTGCCAGCAGTCCCCTGACAGGAGTGAACTATGGCTACACCTTC. Protein: CASSPLTGVNYGYTF. The chain has TRBV12-3 or TRBV12-4 and TRBJ1-2; tentatively, D is TRBD1 (6 bases). The CDR3 covers 15 residues. V was shortened by 5 bases and J by 2 bases, with 15 bases between the two germline ends.

This clonotype was seen repeatedly, ten times or more. A much larger clone is a single base away; this may be a read error. The V gene is TRBV6-1, the J gene TRBJ1-2; D gene uncertain. The CDR3 consists of 12 residues. Trimming took off 2 bases at V and 1 base at J, with 2 bases between the two ends. CDR1 and CDR2 from the germline V gene are MNHNS and SASEGT. The CDR3 region has the DNA TGTGCCAGCAGTGAACATAACTATGGCTACACCTTC. Translating it yields CASSEHNYGYTF.

This clonotype was observed at least ten times. The chain employs TRBV20-1 and TRBJ2-7; 8 bases fit TRBD1. The germline CDR1 and CDR2 sequences are DFQATT and SNEGSKA (reference sequence). The CDR3 length is 13 residues. Losses at the gene ends were 2 bases for V and 5 bases for J; bases not matched to a gene: 5. The CDR3 nucleotides read TGCAGTGCTAGATCCAGGACAGGGCACGAGCAGTACTTC. Its protein product is CSARSRTGHEQYF.

The sample holds many counts of this clonotype. This rearrangement joins TRBV28 to TRBJ2-2; D might be TRBD2 (6 bases). This CDR3 has 15 amino acids. V dropped 3 bases and J dropped 6 bases, with 14 bases sitting between them. Germline CDR1 is MDHEN and CDR2 is SYDVKM. The CDR3 sequence: CASSLSGRWAGELFF. The CDR3 region has the DNA TGTGCCAGCAGTTTGTCGGGGAGGTGGGCCGGGGAGCTGTTTTTT.

This clonotype was seen many times. The V and J genes are TRBV20-1 and TRBJ1-2; the D is unclear. From germline, CDR1 is DFQATT and CDR2 SNEGSKA (reference sequence). V gave up 0 bases and J gave up 5 bases, with 13 bases separating them. The CDR3 totals 14 residues. CDR3 bases: TGCAGTGCTAGAGATCGGCCAGACGTTTATGGCTACACCTTC. Its translation: CSARDRPDVYGYTF.

This clonotype was detected ten times or more. This could be a read error, since a much larger clone is one nucleotide away. The chain joins TRBV27 to TRBJ1-6; D is possibly TRBD1 (5 bases). Germline V gene data show CDR1 as MNHEY and CDR2 as SMNVEV (reference sequence). The V end was cut by 5 bases, the J end by 6 bases, with 11 bases between. The CDR3 covers 14 residues. CDR3 loop: CASSLGTSNSPLHF. The CDR3 bases are TGTGCCAGCAGTCTTGGGACGAGTAATTCACCCCTCCACTTT.

This clonotype showed up many times. For the CDR3, the DNA is TGTGCCAGCAGTTTAGCGCTCCGGGGGCTCGCGAATTCTGGGGCCAACGTCCTGACTTTC. Protein product: CASSLALRGLANSGANVLTF. The V and J genes are TRBV12-3 or TRBV12-4 and TRBJ2-6; D is tentatively TRBD1 or TRBD2 (6 bases each). This CDR3 is built from 20 residues. Trimming shortened V by 0 bases and J by 1 base, and 19 bases separated the two germline ends.

This clonotype was observed at least ten times. The V call is TRBV29-1, the J call TRBJ2-7; 10 bases fit TRBD2. This CDR3 has 13 amino acids. Trimming cost V 3 bases and J 6 bases; bases outside gene matches: 5. Germline assignment: CDR1 SQVTM and CDR2 ANQGSEA. The CDR3 bases are TGCAGCGTTGATGAGTCTAGCGGGGGCGAGCAGTACTTC. It codes for CSVDESSGGEQYF.

This clonotype was seen repeatedly, ten times or more. One end of the junction varies from germline; a read error may be responsible. J is TRBJ2-4 and V is TRBV20-1; tentatively, D is TRBD1 (6 bases). This CDR3 region has 15 residues. Germline V CDR1 and CDR2: DFQATT, SNEGSKA (reference sequence). For the CDR3, the DNA is TGCAGTGCTAGACAGGGGAGAGGGGCCAAAAACATTAAGTACTTC. Translating it yields CSARQGRGAKNIKYF.

This clonotype was recorded many times. The rearrangement links TRBV25-1 to TRBJ1-2; possible D gene TRBD1, 5 bases. Germline-derived CDR1 and CDR2 are MGHDK and SYGVNS. The CDR3 is made up of 13 amino acids. With 6 bases removed from V and 8 bases from J, the gap between germline ends came to 16 bases. CDR3 bases: TGTGCCAGCAGATCTGACAGACATGGGGGCTACACCTTC. Translating it yields CASRSDRHGGYTF.

There are many counts of this clonotype. V and J are TRBV29-1 and TRBJ1-5; 8 nucleotides agree with TRBD1. V shed 6 bases, J shed 0 bases, and the junction held 1 base outside the gene matches. The CDR3 is made up of 13 amino acids. Germline lookup yields CDR1 SQVTM and CDR2 ANQGSEA. CDR3 in amino acids: CSVGQDSNQPQHF. CDR3 bases: TGCAGCGTGGGACAGGATAGCAATCAGCCCCAGCATTTT.

There are many counts of this clonotype. The chain employs TRBV25-1 and TRBJ2-7; 7 bases match TRBD1. Trimming removed 0 bases from V and 3 bases from J; junction bases left unmatched: 8. CDR3 length: 16 amino acids. From germline, CDR1 is MGHDK and CDR2 SYGVNS. CDR3 loop: CASSEYPRQGIYEQYF. The CDR3 region has the DNA TGTGCCAGCAGTGAATATCCGAGACAGGGTATCTACGAGCAGTACTTC.

This clonotype was detected ten times or more. The chain uses TRBV12-3 or TRBV12-4 and TRBJ2-2; D gene ambiguous. The V end lost 1 base, the J end lost 3 bases, and 12 bases lay between the germline ends. The CDR3 runs 16 residues. The CDR3 nucleotides are TGTGCCAGCAGTTTAGGTCCCCAGTGGGACACCGGGGAGCTGTTTTTT. It yields the protein CASSLGPQWDTGELFF.

This clonotype was detected a few times. CDR3 residues: CASSVSGGQGYYEQYF. DNA of the CDR3: TGCGCCAGCAGCGTATCCGGCGGACAGGGGTACTACGAGCAGTACTTC. The chain joins TRBV5-1 to TRBJ2-7; 9 nucleotides align to TRBD1. Germline trimming cut 4 bases from V and 3 bases from J; bases unmatched to any gene: 11. CDR1 and CDR2 from the germline V gene are SGHRS and YFSETQ. The CDR3 sequence is 16 residues long.

This chain links TRBV5-1 with TRBJ1-2; no clear D. The V gene's germline CDR1 is SGHRS and CDR2 YFSETQ. Trimming took 0 bases from V and 2 from J, leaving 5 bases between them. This CDR3 is 13 amino acids long. Here the CDR3 reads CASSLEANYGYTF. CDR3 coding DNA: TGCGCCAGCAGCTTGGAAGCCAACTATGGCTACACCTTC.

In this sample, this clonotype turned up many times. The chain is built from TRBV28 and TRBJ2-7, with D perhaps matching TRBD2 (7 bases). The ends were cut back, 2 bases at V and 0 bases at J, with 14 bases in the middle. This CDR3 region has 16 residues. Looked up from germline, CDR1 is MDHEN and CDR2 is SYDVKM. The CDR3 nucleotides are TGTGCCAGCAGTTTAATAGCGGGCAGGGGCTCCTACGAGCAGTACTTC. This translates into CASSLIAGRGSYEQYF.

For this clonotype: The conserved final phenylalanine or tryptophan is absent from the CDR3, which likely points to a read error. In nucleotides, the CDR3 is TGTGCCAGCAGTCCCGACACACACAACTATGGCTACACCCTC. It is translated as CASSPDTHNYGYTL. The V gene is TRBV28, the J gene TRBJ1-2; D unclear. Trimming left V 5 bases short and J 2 bases short, with 12 bases between. CDR1 and CDR2 from the germline V gene are MDHEN and SYDVKM. The CDR3 extends over 14 amino acids.

The chain uses TRBV10-3 and TRBJ2-6, with 9 nucleotides matching TRBD1. The CDR3 is 17 residues long. Germline lookup yields CDR1 ENHRY and CDR2 SYGVKD. Germline trimming cut 5 bases from V and 3 bases from J; bases unmatched to any gene: 8. As DNA, the CDR3 is TGTGCCATCAGTCCGGGACAGGGTTTCTTTGGGGCCAACGTCCTGACTTTC. Encoded protein: CAISPGQGFFGANVLTF.

With regard to this clonotype: The final CDR3 position lacks the conserved phenylalanine or tryptophan, pointing to a likely read error. The chain uses TRBV5-1 and TRBJ1-2, with 10 positions matching TRBD1. Trimming took 7 bases from V and 2 from J; bases not matched to a gene: 11. Per germline, CDR1 SGHRS and CDR2 YFSETQ. CDR3 length equals 16 residues. The CDR3: CASRPGQGNSNYGYTL. CDR3 DNA: TGCGCCAGCCGACCGGGACAGGGGAATTCGAACTATGGCTACACCCTC.

The V call is TRBV12-3 or TRBV12-4, the J call TRBJ1-3, with D maybe TRBD1 (6 bases). V lost 4 bases, J lost 7 bases, and 17 bases lay in between. The CDR3 sequence is 15 residues long. CDR3 residues: CASSSDRPGWNTIYF. The CDR3 nucleotides are TGTGCCAGCAGTTCTGACAGGCCAGGGTGGAACACCATATATTTT.